These 18 T cell receptor beta chains came from one sample sequenced in a study of spatial heterogeneity in lung cancer. TCRdb re-derived calls from the 5' RACE reads in MiXCR, one entry per CDR3 protein. The data contain about 61,000 distinct CDR3 sequences, approximately 6.3% of them singletons. The time point: sample taken at primary tumor resection. Sequencing used PBMCs, obtained at surgery. Receptors originate from a female donor with early-stage non-small cell lung cancer.

A few counts support this clonotype. The genes are TRBV18 and TRBJ1-6; 9 bases map to TRBD1. V lost 3 bases, J lost 0 bases, and 6 bases stayed unmatched. Germline V gene sequence: CDR1 KGHSH, CDR2 LQKENI. The CDR3 has 18 amino acids. CDR3 DNA: TGTGCCAGCTCACCCCTGGGACAGGGAAGCTCCTATAATTCACCCCTCCACTTT. Its translation: CASSPLGQGSSYNSPLHF.

The chain is built from TRBV27 and TRBJ1-2, with a weak D call TRBD1 (6 bases). Deletions cut 6 bases from V and 4 bases from J, with 12 bases between. There are 13 residues in the CDR3. CDR1 and CDR2 (germline): MNHEY, SMNVEV (reference sequence). The CDR3 protein is CASRGAGGYGYTF. CDR3 nucleotides: TGTGCCAGCAGGGGGGCTGGGGGCTATGGCTACACCTTC.

This chain links TRBV18 with TRBJ1-2; D remains unclear. Trimming took 0 bases from V and 1 from J, leaving 6 bases between them. CDR3 length: 14 amino acids. The V gene's germline CDR1 is KGHSH and CDR2 LQKENI. CDR3 DNA: TGTGCCAGCTCACCACCGGTGGTTAACTATGGCTACACCTTC. Translation gives CASSPPVVNYGYTF.

This clonotype was observed a few times. The genes are TRBV27 and TRBJ1-6; possibly TRBD1 for D (5 bases). V shed 5 bases and J shed 0 bases, with 14 bases lying between them. The CDR3 sequence is 17 residues long. Germline V lookup: CDR1 MNHEY, CDR2 SMNVEV (reference sequence). The CDR3 is CASSRDLLSSYNSPLHF. The CDR3 DNA is TGTGCCAGCAGTCGGGACCTACTGAGCTCCTATAATTCACCCCTCCACTTT.

There are many counts of this clonotype. This CDR3 is CSASQEQPQHF. Written as DNA, the CDR3 is TGCAGTGCTAGTCAGGAACAGCCCCAGCATTTT. The chain couples TRBV20-1 to TRBJ1-5; D uncertain. The CDR3 contains 11 residues. Germline lookup yields CDR1 DFQATT and CDR2 SNEGSKA (reference sequence). V lost 3 bases to trimming and J lost 7 bases, with 7 bases between them.

This clonotype was recorded a few times. This chain uses TRBV7-9 with TRBJ1-2; 10 bases map to TRBD1. The V gene end was trimmed by 5 bases and the J gene end by 8 bases; junction bases not matched to a gene: 8. The CDR3 totals 14 residues. Germline V gene lookup returns CDR1 SEHNR and CDR2 FQNEAQ (reference sequence). DNA of the CDR3: TGTGCCAGCAGCACGACAGGGGGCGCGGAAGGCTACACCTTC. This encodes CASSTTGGAEGYTF. Full variable domain (missing parts from reference TRBV7-9 and TRBJ1-2): DTGVSQNPRHKITKRGQNVTFRCDPISEHNRLYWYRQTLGQGPEFLTYFQNEAQLEKSRLLSDRFSAERPKGSFSTLEIQRTEQGDSAMYLCASSTTGGAEGYTFGSGTRLTVV.

This clonotype has a count of ten or more. This rearrangement joins TRBV24-1 to TRBJ2-5; 10 bases fit TRBD1. This CDR3 comprises 14 residues. V was clipped by 11 bases and J by 0 bases; unmatched bases: 5. Germline CDR1 and CDR2: KGHDR and SFDVKD. The DNA for the CDR3 is TGTGCCAGCGGACAGGGGGGATACCAAGAGACCCAGTACTTC. Amino acid sequence: CASGQGGYQETQYF.

This sequence joins TRBV28 and TRBJ2-7; 7 positions match TRBD1. The V segment lost 6 bases and the J segment 0 bases; nucleotides outside the gene matches: 5. CDR1 and CDR2 from the germline V gene are MDHEN and SYDVKM. CDR3 length equals 14 residues. CDR3 residues: CASRLTGSSYEQYV. The CDR3 region has the DNA TGTGCCAGCAGACTGACAGGGAGCTCCTACGAGCAGTACGTC.

The CDR3 coding sequence is TGTGCCAGCAGCCAAGATCGGACCGACCCCCGTCAAGAGACCCAGTACTTC. Translation: CASSQDRTDPRQETQYF. This sequence joins TRBV14 and TRBJ2-5; D not certain. CDR3 length: 17 amino acids. V lost 0 bases and J 2 bases, leaving 16 bases between the germline ends. Per the germline V gene, CDR1 is SGHDN and CDR2 is FVKESK.

The table lists this clonotype with many counts. The chain combines TRBV12-5 with TRBJ2-2, with D maybe TRBD1 (5 bases). Trimming removed 4 bases at V and 3 bases at J, with 12 bases between. Per germline, CDR1 LGHNT and CDR2 FRNRAP. This CDR3 has 15 amino acids. CDR3 sequence (DNA): TGTGCTAGTGGTTCCCACCAGGGATACACCGGGGAGCTGTTTTTT. Translated, it gives CASGSHQGYTGELFF.

This clonotype was recorded many times. The genes are TRBV7-2 and TRBJ2-4; D uncertain. The CDR3 has 17 residues. Trimming cost V 2 bases and J 0 bases, with 14 bases left between them. Germline-derived CDR1 and CDR2 are SGHTA and FQGNSA. Here the CDR3 reads CASSLTFDALAKNIQYF. In DNA form, the CDR3 reads TGTGCCAGCAGCTTAACCTTCGACGCGCTAGCCAAAAACATTCAGTACTTC.

At least ten counts were recorded for this clonotype. The chain links TRBV5-1 to TRBJ1-4; D is ambiguous. The germline V and J ends were trimmed by 0 bases and 7 bases, with 13 bases remaining between them. Germline CDR1 and CDR2: SGHRS and YFSETQ. CDR3 length: 15 amino acids. In DNA, the CDR3 is TGCGCCAGCAGCTTGGGGACCGCTAAGGGTGAAAAACTGTTTTTT. Translation: CASSLGTAKGEKLFF.

This clonotype was counted between two and nine times. This chain connects TRBV7-2 to TRBJ1-5; D gene uncertain. The CDR3 sequence is 14 residues long. Germline-derived CDR1 and CDR2 are SGHTA and FQGNSA. The V and J ends lost 5 bases and 3 bases respectively, with 11 bases between them. The CDR3 protein is CASSRRFINQPQHF. DNA for the CDR3: TGTGCCAGCAGCCGACGGTTCATCAATCAGCCCCAGCATTTT. The full variable domain, with the rest looked up from reference TRBV7-2 and TRBJ1-5, is GAGVSQSPSNKVTEKGKDVELRCDPISGHTALYWYRQSLGQGLEFLIYFQGNSAPDKSGLPSDRFSAERTGGSVSTLTIQRTQQEDSAVYLCASSRRFINQPQHFGDGTRLSIL.

This sequence joins TRBV28 and TRBJ1-2; 7 nucleotides line up with TRBD1. Per germline, CDR1 MDHEN and CDR2 SYDVKM. V lost 10 bases, J lost 3 bases, and 8 bases stayed unmatched. This CDR3 has 13 residues. CDR3 amino acids: CATTRGMDYGYTF. Here the CDR3 DNA reads TGTGCCACTACCAGGGGGATGGACTATGGCTACACCTTC.

There are many counts of this clonotype. The gene calls are TRBV7-8 and TRBJ2-7, with 8 positions matching TRBD1. The CDR3 extends over 14 amino acids. Trimming cost V 5 bases and J 3 bases; bases outside gene matches: 6. The germline gives CDR1 SGHVS, CDR2 FQNEAQ. This CDR3 reads CASSLGQGNYEQYF. As DNA, the CDR3 is TGTGCCAGCAGCCTAGGACAGGGTAACTACGAGCAGTACTTC.

This clonotype was observed a few times. This chain uses TRBV14 with TRBJ1-1; 7 nucleotides match TRBD1. J gave up 12 bases and V 6 bases, and 22 bases lay outside the gene matches. CDR3 length: 16 amino acids. The germline gives CDR1 SGHDN, CDR2 FVKESK. CDR3 DNA sequence: TGTGCCAGCAGACACCCGAGGGCCCGGACAGGAGGGAGATCTTTCTTT. Residues: CASRHPRARTGGRSFF. The complete variable domain, with remaining parts taken from reference TRBV14 and TRBJ1-1, reads EAGVTQFPSHSVIEKGQTVTLRCDPISGHDNLYWYRRVMGKEIKFLLHFVKESKQDESGMPNNRFLAERTGGTYSTLKVQPAELEDSGVYFCASRHPRARTGGRSFFGQGTRLTVV.

In this sample, this clonotype turned up many times. V usage is TRBV5-1 and J usage is TRBJ2-3, with 15 positions matching TRBD2. Germline lookup yields CDR1 SGHRS and CDR2 YFSETQ. J gave up 2 bases and V 3 bases, and 1 base lay outside the gene matches. This CDR3 has 16 amino acids. CDR3 amino acids: CASSWTSGRATDTQYF. CDR3 nucleotide sequence: TGCGCCAGCAGCTGGACTAGCGGGAGGGCCACAGATACGCAGTATTTT.

This sequence joins TRBV6-5 and TRBJ1-6; 7 nucleotides match TRBD1. This CDR3 is 17 amino acids long. V trimming: 6 bases; J trimming: 10 bases; junction bases outside the gene matches: 18. Germline CDR1 and CDR2: MNHEY and SVGAGI. CDR3 residues: CASSPPIRTGVRSPLHF. In DNA form, the CDR3 reads TGTGCCAGCAGCCCGCCCATACGGACAGGAGTCAGGTCACCCCTCCACTTT.